This T cell receptor beta chain was documented in a study of blood T cell repertoires in COVID-19. About the study: Collection of acute and convalescent COVID-19 samples took place in the United States, Italy and Spain. Nucleic acid was either cDNA or gDNA, and it came from T cells, B-cell-depleted T cells, or PBMCs.

In the source study's methods: Reference gene primer amplification in the assay estimated nucleated cell counts. Assay: immunoSEQ multiplex PCR; the TCRdb copy retains only in-frame clones and omits some. The V and J calls and clone size come from that table; D and trimming were worked out from the DNA. The data hold about 150,000 clones, with about four fifths observed a single time. Sequenced material: peripheral blood. This clonotype originated in an elderly woman with acute or convalescent COVID-19.

CDR3 protein: CASSFNPDRNTEAFF. The CDR3 nucleotides are TGTGCCAGCAGCTTTAACCCGGACAGGAACACTGAAGCTTTCTTT. The rearrangement links TRBV7-9 to TRBJ1-1; TRBD1 is a possible D gene (6 bases). The CDR3 length is 15 residues. V lost 3 bases and J 1 base, leaving 12 bases between the germline ends. Germline lookup yields CDR1 SEHNR and CDR2 FQNEAQ (reference sequence).